The 10 T cell receptor beta chains in this list originate from one sample, sequenced in a study of T cell changes during pregnancy in multiple sclerosis. Profiled with immunoSEQ multiplex PCR; TCRdb holds only in-frame clones, not every one. The sample has about 32,000 clones; approximately 94% are singletons. This material consisted of CD4+ T cells from peripheral blood mononuclear cells, taken in the second trimester of pregnancy. Receptors were obtained from a female donor with multiple sclerosis, enrolled in a pregnancy study.

The genes are TRBV6-9 and TRBJ2-1; tentatively, D is TRBD1 (6 bases). CDR3 size: 13 residues. Germline values: CDR1 MNHGY, CDR2 SVAAGI. V lost 8 bases, J lost 4 bases, and 12 bases lay in between. The CDR3 DNA sequence: TGTGCCAGCTGGGGACACGGATACAATGAGCAGTTCTTC. Encoded protein: CASWGHGYNEQFF.

This clone appeared once. J is TRBJ2-1 and V is TRBV7-2; D is perhaps TRBD1 (5 bases). This CDR3 has 14 amino acids. V lost 0 bases and J lost 8, with 11 bases in between. Germline-derived CDR1 and CDR2 are SGHTA and FQGNSA. The CDR3 DNA reads TGTGCCAGCAGCTTAGCGGTGCTCAGGGATGAGCAGTTCTTC. Residues: CASSLAVLRDEQFF.

This chain joins TRBV23-1 and TRBJ2-7; weak D call: TRBD2 (6 bases). TRBV23-1 is known as an ORF, though its function is uncertain. Trimming removed 6 bases at V and 4 bases at J, with 7 bases between. The CDR3 length is 11 residues. The CDR3, as DNA: TGCGCCAGCAGCCGGGAGTACGAGCAGTACTTC. Its protein is CASSREYEQYF.

This chain links TRBV5-1 with TRBJ2-5; TRBD1 aligns across 10 bases. The CDR3 is made up of 14 amino acids. V shed 3 bases and J 4 bases; nucleotides not matched to a gene: 3. Germline V gives CDR1 SGHRS, CDR2 YFSETQ. CDR3 protein: CASSSGQGRETQYF. The CDR3 DNA is TGCGCCAGCAGCTCGGGACAGGGGCGAGAGACCCAGTACTTC.

The CDR3 spells CASSPGSGAITDTQYF. The CDR3 DNA is TGTGCCAGCAGCCCGGGGTCGGGAGCTATCACAGATACGCAGTATTTT. V gene TRBV7-9 combines with J gene TRBJ2-3, with a possible D match to TRBD2 (6 bases). Trimming cost V 5 bases and J 2 bases, with 17 bases left between them. Germline-derived CDR1 and CDR2 are SEHNR and FQNEAQ (reference sequence). This CDR3 contains 16 residues.

This chain uses TRBV7-8 with TRBJ2-1, with a possible D match to TRBD2 (5 bases). V shed 0 bases and J shed 0 bases, with 18 bases lying between them. There are 19 residues in the CDR3. Germline CDR1 and CDR2: SGHVS and FQNEAQ. DNA for the CDR3: TGTGCCAGCAGCTTAGCGGTTACAATAGCGCTGAGCTCCTACAATGAGCAGTTCTTC. As protein: CASSLAVTIALSSYNEQFF.

This chain uses TRBV10-2 with TRBJ1-4; D gene uncertain. CDR3 length: 13 residues. Trimming took 3 bases from V and 8 from J, leaving 10 bases between them. Germline CDR1 and CDR2: WSHSY and SAAADI. The CDR3 is CASSESRSEKLFF. In DNA form, the CDR3 reads TGCGCCAGCAGTGAAAGCCGGTCCGAAAAACTGTTTTTT.

Concerning this clone itself: Other DNA sequences within the sample encode an identical CDR3. The DNA for the CDR3 is TGCGCCAGCAGCTTAACTAGCGACAATGAGCAGTTCTTC. Translating it yields CASSLTSDNEQFF. The V and J genes are TRBV5-1 and TRBJ2-1; TRBD2 aligns across 7 bases. The CDR3 is 13 residues long. The V and J ends lost 2 bases and 5 bases, in that order; junction bases with no gene match: 1. The V gene's germline CDR1 is SGHRS and CDR2 YFSETQ.

The chain carries TRBV19 and TRBJ2-6; 9 nucleotides agree with TRBD1. The CDR3 covers 18 residues. Per germline, CDR1 LNHDA and CDR2 SQIVND (reference sequence). V gave up 5 bases and J gave up 3 bases; unmatched junction bases: 11. This chain's CDR3 is CASSPGTGRSGGANVLTF. The CDR3, as DNA: TGTGCCAGTAGTCCCGGGACAGGGAGGTCAGGTGGGGCCAACGTCCTGACTTTC.

This chain connects TRBV10-2 to TRBJ2-1, with D unclear. Trimming cost V 0 bases and J 0 bases, with 18 bases left between them. CDR1 WSHSY and CDR2 SAAADI come from the germline V gene. This CDR3 region has 19 residues. This CDR3 is CASSESGIWRRSSYNEQFF. CDR3 sequence (DNA): TGCGCCAGCAGTGAGTCGGGTATTTGGCGGCGTAGCTCCTACAATGAGCAGTTCTTC.